Following are 27 T cell receptor beta chains from one sample sequenced in a study of blood T cell repertoires in COVID-19. Profiling relied on immunoSEQ multiplex PCR, and the TCRdb table lists in-frame clones only, not all of them. This repertoire shows 70,000 or so clones, under 95% found once; its top ten account for 8.5%. The sample consisted of peripheral blood. The source of these receptors is a human donor in a cohort sampled during active COVID-19.

The J gene is TRBJ2-1, the V gene TRBV15, with 7 bases fitting TRBD2. CDR3 length: 15 residues. Trimming removed 1 base from V and 6 bases from J; junction bases left unmatched: 6. Germline assignment: CDR1 LNHNV and CDR2 YYDKDF (reference sequence). This chain's CDR3 is CATSRVGSGPNEQFF. DNA for the CDR3: TGTGCCACCAGCAGAGTGGGTAGCGGGCCCAATGAGCAGTTCTTC.

The genes are TRBV30 and TRBJ1-3, with D maybe TRBD1 (6 bases). Per germline, CDR1 GTSNPN and CDR2 SVGIG (reference sequence). The CDR3 has 16 amino acids. V was pared by 1 base and J by 0 bases, with 13 bases between. CDR3 in DNA: TGTGCCTGGAGTGACCGGGGACACTACTCTGGAAACACCATATATTTT. Translating gives CAWSDRGHYSGNTIYF.

The chain couples TRBV27 to TRBJ2-7, with D uncertain. Germline loops: CDR1 MNHEY, CDR2 SMNVEV (reference sequence). The CDR3 is 13 residues long. The V end was cut by 2 bases, the J end by 3 bases, with 8 bases between. The CDR3 sequence is CASSLDIGYEQYF. The CDR3, as DNA: TGTGCCAGCAGTTTAGACATTGGCTACGAGCAGTACTTC.

This clone was seen only once. The chain recombines TRBV5-8 with TRBJ1-4; D is possibly TRBD1 (6 bases). Per germline, CDR1 SGHTS and CDR2 YDEGEE. V was pared by 4 bases and J by 0 bases, with 19 bases between. This CDR3 contains 18 residues. The CDR3 DNA follows: TGTGCCAGCAGCCCTAGCCCAGGGGATCGTGCAACTAATGAAAAACTGTTTTTT. It encodes CASSPSPGDRATNEKLFF.

The chain uses TRBV19 and TRBJ2-1; 7 positions agree with TRBD2. J was trimmed by 8 bases and V by 1 base; bases with no gene match: 8. The CDR3 consists of 15 residues. The germline CDR1 and CDR2 sequences are LNHDA and SQIVND (reference sequence). CDR3 sequence (DNA): TGTGCCAGTAGTATAGGGCTAGCGGTTTTCGATGAGCAGTTCTTC. Translating gives CASSIGLAVFDEQFF.

This clone was observed a single time. The chain links TRBV7-9 to TRBJ1-1; no definite D call. The CDR3 covers 15 residues. From germline, CDR1 is SEHNR and CDR2 FQNEAQ (reference sequence). With 4 bases removed from V and 3 bases from J, the gap between germline ends came to 15 bases. The CDR3 DNA is TGTGCCAGCAGCTCCCAGGTGTACGGGGACACTGAAGCTTTCTTT. It yields the protein CASSSQVYGDTEAFF. The full variable domain, with the rest looked up from reference TRBV7-9 and TRBJ1-1, is DTGVSQNPRHKITKRGQNVTFRCDPISEHNRLYWYRQTLGQGPEFLTYFQNEAQLEKSRLLSDRFSAERPKGSFSTLEIQRTEQGDSAMYLCASSSQVYGDTEAFFGQGTRLTVV.

J is TRBJ2-2 and V is TRBV6-5; 7 bases fit TRBD1. This CDR3 has 15 residues. The junction had 12 bases not matched to a gene; V was cut back by 7 bases and J by 7 bases. The germline V gene encodes CDR1 MNHEY and CDR2 SVGAGI. CDR3 DNA sequence: TGTGCCAGCATGCTTTCCGGGACAGCCCTCGGGGAGCTGTTTTTT. Translating it yields CASMLSGTALGELFF.

CDR3 sequence (DNA): TGTGCCAGCAGCTTAGCGCCCCCGGGAGCGGGGTACACCGGGGAGCTGTTTTTT. Its translation is CASSLAPPGAGYTGELFF. The gene calls are TRBV7-6 and TRBJ2-2; TRBD2 aligns across 7 bases. The CDR3 sequence is 18 residues long. The germline V gene encodes CDR1 SGHVS and CDR2 FNYEAQ. The V and J ends lost 0 bases and 3 bases, in that order; junction bases with no gene match: 10. Variable domain in full (rest from reference TRBV7-6 and TRBJ2-2): GAGVSQSPRYKVTKRGQDVALRCDPISGHVSLYWYRQALGQGPEFLTYFNYEAQQDKSGLPNDRFSAERPEGSISTLTIQRTEQRDSAMYRCASSLAPPGAGYTGELFFGEGSRLTVL.

This chain connects TRBV11-2 to TRBJ1-2, with a tentative D call TRBD1 (5 bases). V was clipped by 1 base and J by 0 bases, with 15 bases between them. The CDR3 loop spans 17 amino acids. CDR1 is SGHAT and CDR2 is FQNNGV in the germline V gene. DNA of the CDR3: TGTGCCAGCAGCTTAGGGAGGGGTGGCTACTCTAACTATGGCTACACCTTC. Translation: CASSLGRGGYSNYGYTF.

The chain couples TRBV24-1 to TRBJ2-5; D may be TRBD1 (5 bases). The germline gives CDR1 KGHDR, CDR2 SFDVKD. This CDR3 is 12 amino acids long. V was clipped by 9 bases and J by 4 bases, with 11 bases between them. The CDR3 protein is CATGQGAETQYF. Here the CDR3 DNA reads TGTGCCACCGGCCAAGGGGCAGAGACCCAGTACTTC.

The chain employs TRBV18 and TRBJ1-3; D not certain. CDR1 and CDR2 from the germline V gene are KGHSH and LQKENI. Trimming took 4 bases from V and 0 from J, leaving 13 bases between them. The CDR3 totals 16 residues. CDR3 sequence: CASSLQQYISGNTIYF. The CDR3 region has the DNA TGTGCCAGCTCACTTCAACAGTATATCTCTGGAAACACCATATATTTT.

The chain combines TRBV6-5 with TRBJ1-2; a weak D match, TRBD1 (5 bases). The germline V gene encodes CDR1 MNHEY and CDR2 SVGAGI. The CDR3 is 13 residues long. V lost 6 bases and J lost 6, with 14 bases in between. This CDR3 is CASRTGPGNGYTF. The CDR3 nucleotides are TGTGCCAGCAGAACTGGGCCAGGGAATGGCTACACCTTC.

The J gene is TRBJ2-7, the V gene TRBV4-3; D is perhaps TRBD2 (5 bases). Germline V lookup: CDR1 LGHNA, CDR2 YSLEER. V was clipped by 4 bases and J by 9 bases, with 13 bases between them. This CDR3 region has 12 residues. This CDR3 is CASSLTRVTQYF. CDR3 bases: TGCGCCAGCAGCCTCACGCGGGTTACGCAGTACTTC.

The chain couples TRBV9 to TRBJ2-7; D might be TRBD2 (5 bases). CDR1 and CDR2 (germline): SGDLS, YYNGEE. Trimming left V 0 bases short and J 3 bases short, with 13 bases between. This CDR3 spans 15 amino acids. CDR3 loop: CASSVAPLASYEQYF. The CDR3 DNA is TGTGCCAGCAGCGTAGCCCCGCTAGCAAGCTACGAGCAGTACTTC.

The J gene is TRBJ2-7, the V gene TRBV6-1; D is uncertain. The CDR3 consists of 15 residues. V lost 1 base and J lost 0, with 10 bases in between. The germline V gene has CDR1 MNHNS and CDR2 SASEGT. The CDR3 nucleotides are TGTGCCAGCAGTGAAGGACTCATCCCCTCCTACGAGCAGTACTTC. Translating gives CASSEGLIPSYEQYF.

The genes are TRBV6-4 and TRBJ2-3; weak D call: TRBD1 (5 bases). V was pared by 2 bases and J by 0 bases, with 6 bases between. The CDR3 runs 14 residues. Germline CDR1 reads MRHNA; CDR2 reads SNTAGT. CDR3 DNA: TGTGCCAGCAGTGACGGGGCTAGCACAGATACGCAGTATTTT. Translating gives CASSDGASTDTQYF.

Only one count was recorded for this clone. J is TRBJ2-1 and V is TRBV24-1; 8 bases match TRBD2. Per germline, CDR1 KGHDR and CDR2 SFDVKD. The CDR3 spans 14 residues. The J segment lost 5 bases and the V segment lost 10 bases, leaving 9 bases of the junction unmatched. The DNA of the CDR3 is TGTGCCACAGAGGCGGGGGGTATAAACAATGAGCAGTTCTTC. Its protein product is CATEAGGINNEQFF.

The chain employs TRBV13 and TRBJ1-4, with 8 bases lining up with TRBD1. The CDR3 contains 12 residues. Losses at the gene ends were 2 bases for V and 10 bases for J; bases not matched to a gene: 0. The V gene's germline CDR1 is PRHDT and CDR2 FYEKMQ (reference sequence). The CDR3 reads CASSLTGGKLFF. DNA for the CDR3: TGTGCCAGCAGCTTAACAGGGGGAAAACTGTTTTTT.

The chain links TRBV14 to TRBJ2-7, with 7 nucleotides matching TRBD1. Germline-derived CDR1 and CDR2 are SGHDN and FVKESK. V trimming: 1 base; J trimming: 0 bases; junction bases outside the gene matches: 3. The CDR3 has 15 amino acids. The CDR3 spells CASSQGRGSSYEQYF. In DNA form, the CDR3 reads TGTGCCAGCAGCCAAGGCAGGGGGAGCTCCTACGAGCAGTACTTC.

V is TRBV7-8 and J is TRBJ2-1; 7 bases map to TRBD2. Trimming took 11 bases from V and 7 from J; bases not matched to a gene: 8. CDR3 length equals 12 residues. Looked up from germline, CDR1 is SGHVS and CDR2 is FQNEAQ. The chain's CDR3 is CASAGLRNEQFF. In DNA form, the CDR3 reads TGTGCCTCAGCGGGACTTCGGAATGAGCAGTTCTTC.

Only one count was recorded for this clone. This chain links TRBV30 with TRBJ1-1; maybe TRBD1 (5 bases). The CDR3 is made up of 13 amino acids. Germline values: CDR1 GTSNPN, CDR2 SVGIG (reference sequence). V lost 0 bases and J 5 bases, leaving 10 bases between the germline ends. CDR3 coding DNA: TGTGCCTGGAGTGTGTGGGGCACGACTGAAGCTTTCTTT. It is translated as CAWSVWGTTEAFF.

This chain connects TRBV27 to TRBJ2-7; 12 positions agree with TRBD2. V trimming: 5 bases; J trimming: 6 bases; junction bases outside the gene matches: 2. Per the germline V gene, CDR1 is MNHEY and CDR2 is SMNVEV (reference sequence). The CDR3 loop spans 13 amino acids. The CDR3, as DNA: TGTGCCAGCAGTCCGACTAGCGGGGGCGAGCAGTACTTC. It encodes CASSPTSGGEQYF.

The table lists this clone with a count of one. The chain carries TRBV3-1 (or the pseudogene TRBV3-2) and TRBJ1-5; 7 bases agree with TRBD1. This CDR3 contains 24 residues. The J segment lost 0 bases and the V segment lost 3 bases, leaving 29 bases of the junction unmatched. From germline, CDR1 is LGHDT and CDR2 YNNKEL (reference sequence). In nucleotides, the CDR3 is TGTGCCAGCAGCCATGGGACAGCAACAATAACCCGGGGTCGGGGGGGTTATAGCAATCAGCCCCAGCATTTT. Its translation: CASSHGTATITRGRGGYSNQPQHF.

The chain couples TRBV5-6 to TRBJ2-1, with a tentative D call TRBD1 (7 bases). CDR1 is SGHDT and CDR2 is YYEEEE in the germline V gene. V lost 0 bases to trimming and J lost 15 bases, with 13 bases between them. The CDR3 covers 12 residues. In DNA, the CDR3 is TGTGCCAGCAGCTTGGTCAGGGGGGTATGGTTCTTC. It encodes CASSLVRGVWFF.

J is TRBJ1-6 and V is TRBV19, with TRBD1 matching over 9 bases. Trimming removed 3 bases from V and 8 bases from J; junction bases left unmatched: 5. CDR1 and CDR2 from the germline V gene are LNHDA and SQIVND (reference sequence). This CDR3 is built from 15 residues. This CDR3 is CASSIFWDRDSPLHF. In DNA, the CDR3 is TGTGCCAGTAGTATTTTCTGGGACAGGGATTCACCCCTCCACTTT.

The chain recombines TRBV6-6 with TRBJ2-6; D is possibly TRBD2 (5 bases). The V gene lost 8 bases and the J gene lost 2 bases, with 13 bases spanning the gap. Germline values: CDR1 MNHNY, CDR2 SVGAGI (reference sequence). CDR3 length: 15 amino acids. The CDR3 is CASGSPRAGANVLTF. The CDR3 coding sequence is TGTGCCAGCGGATCCCCGAGGGCTGGGGCCAACGTCCTGACTTTC.

This clone appeared a single time. This sequence joins TRBV4-2 and TRBJ2-1; TRBD1 matches 7 bases. CDR1 and CDR2 (germline): LGHNA, YNFKEQ. Trimming cost V 4 bases and J 7 bases; bases outside gene matches: 10. The CDR3 is 15 residues long. The CDR3 region has the DNA TGTGCCAGCAGCCCCCGGCGACAGGGTGTAAATGAGCAGTTCTTC. It codes for CASSPRRQGVNEQFF.